This TCR beta chain was identified during a study of blood T cell repertoires in COVID-19 (dated by TCRdb to the early 2020s). Context from the whole study: Samples covering the acute and convalescent phases of COVID-19 were provided by collaborators in the United States, Italy and Spain. A freely available public database, intended as a resource for researchers studying the immune response to SARS-CoV-2, is where the repertoires were released. HLA class I and class II types, where available, came from metadata supplied by the sample provider rather than from assay-based typing. Subjects who had been exposed to COVID-19, were actively infected with it, or had recovered from it provided the deeply sampled blood TCRbeta repertoires that made up the dataset. The material from the prospective study consisted of cDNA or gDNA derived from T cells, B-cell-depleted T cells, or PBMCs. Sample metadata almost always included a de-identified subject ID, COVID-19 status, age in years and sex. The samples were drawn from two sources: the first 160 participants of the ongoing ImmuneRACE study, and 950 to 1,500 subjects contributed by 6 global collaborators. General findings and caveats noted by the study authors: The amount of clinical and demographic metadata varied by source and participant and was provided uncurated.

CDR1 and CDR2, per the germline V gene (reference sequence), are LNHDA and SQIVND. The junction shows trimming of 3 bases on V and 4 bases on J, plus 10 bases between the germline ends. Reading from cysteine to phenylalanine, the CDR3 counts 14 amino acids. Here the CDR3 DNA is all that survives: 42 bases in frame from base 1. Comment on this clone: What antigen it recognizes has not been identified. No base quality information exists; no much larger clone differs at one position.

In Seattle, one collaborating source enrolled patients while the infection was active and tracked those patients longitudinally over the course of disease. Collaborating institutions collected whole blood in K2EDTA tubes following their own protocols. For TCRbeta analysis, collaborator samples were shipped as frozen whole blood, as isolated PBMCs, or as DNA extracted from either sample type. TCRbeta CDR3 regions were amplified from genomic DNA by means of the immunoSEQ Assay, a bias-controlled multiplex PCR. Per the authors' processing: The number of nucleated cells in each sample was estimated from the amplification of reference gene primers within the assay. To quantify the absolute abundance of each unique TCRbeta CDR3 rearrangement, sequence reads were collapsed and filtered. Productive Simpson clonality was computed per sample as the square root of Simpson's diversity index over productive rearrangements. TCRdb carries this immuneACCESS record with in-frame sequences only. Its versions omit some clonotypes, under half of them owing to an unresolved V gene in the studies checked, with the rest unexplained. V and J calls and clone size follow that table, whereas D and trimming were derived from the DNA. In this sample the table shows about 200,000 clones, about four fifths of which occur a single time. About 7.8% of the sample is taken by the ten largest.

Sequences were obtained from peripheral blood. This sequence was found in a woman older than 75 with COVID-19, enrolled during active disease. The chain is encoded by TRBV19 joined to TRBJ2-4; D gene: possibly TRBD2, on 5 matching bases. The DNA is TGTGCCAGTAGTATGTACGGGGTGAAAAACATTCAGTACTTC. Translation gives CASSMYGVKNIQYF.